This TCR beta chain was identified during a study of blood T cell repertoires in COVID-19 (dated by TCRdb to between 2020 and 2021). Regarding the complete study: Samples from collaborators originated in the United States, Italy and Spain and spanned both the acute and convalescent phases of COVID-19. The prospective study material was composed of cDNA or gDNA derived from T cells, B-cell-depleted T cells, or PBMCs. Subjects who had been exposed to COVID-19, were actively infected with it, or had recovered from it provided the deeply sampled blood TCRbeta repertoires that made up the dataset. A freely available public database, intended as a resource for researchers studying the immune response to SARS-CoV-2, is where the repertoires were released. The samples were drawn from the first 160 participants of the ongoing ImmuneRACE study and from 1,254 subjects provided by 6 global collaborators. Sample metadata almost always included a de-identified subject ID, COVID-19 status, age in years and sex. HLA class I and class II types, where available, came from metadata supplied by the sample provider rather than from assay-based typing.

Findings and caveats that apply to the study as a whole: The amount of clinical and demographic metadata varied by source and participant and was provided uncurated.

Samples from volunteer blood donors who had recovered from COVID-19 were contributed by a second Seattle source. Whole blood was collected in K2EDTA tubes by collaborating institutions according to the institutions' own protocols. For TCRbeta analysis, collaborators shipped samples in one of three forms: frozen whole blood, isolated PBMCs, or DNA extracted from either of those sample types. Counted from cysteine to phenylalanine, this CDR3 has 15 amino acids. Only the CDR3 portion is preserved as DNA: 45 bases, with reading frame beginning at the first base. This clone was seen a few times. Its specific antigen is unknown. No much larger clonotype is one base removed from it; base qualities were not supplied. TCRbeta CDR3 regions were amplified from genomic DNA by means of the immunoSEQ Assay, a bias-controlled multiplex PCR. Processing in the source paper ran as follows. The number of nucleated cells in each sample was estimated by amplification of reference gene primers within the assay. To quantify the absolute abundance of each unique TCRbeta CDR3 rearrangement, sequence reads were collapsed and filtered. For each sample, productive Simpson clonality was calculated as the square root of Simpson's diversity index over productive rearrangements. TCRdb retrieved this table from immuneACCESS and kept in-frame rearrangements only. Not all clones are present; in checked studies, unresolved V genes account for under half, and no reason is known for the remainder. That table is the source of V, J and clone size, and D and trimming were worked out from the DNA. The sample contains some 180,000 clones, approximately 80% of them found a single time. The top ten clones comprise roughly 14% of the sample.

This receptor was taken from a man in his fifties or sixties who had recovered from COVID-19. The chain joins TRBV21-1 to TRBJ1-5; TRBD1 is taken as the D call from the table, unchecked against the DNA. TRBV21-1 is a documented pseudogene. The sequenced material came from peripheral blood. This receptor has the CDR3 CASSKCGTGRQPQHF. The DNA is as follows: TGTGCCAGCAGCAAATGCGGGACAGGGCGTCAGCCCCAGCATTTT.